The 20 T cell receptor beta chains reported below all come from one sample, sequenced in a study of OX40 agonist ivuxolimab in advanced cancers. The assay was immunoSEQ multiplex PCR, and TCRdb's table has in-frame clones only and misses some. This sample has about 42,000 clones, with approximately 86% found just once. Material: CD4+ or CD8+ T cells sorted from blood, obtained in a trial of the OX40 agonist ivuxolimab. The receptors stem from an adult with an advanced solid tumor such as melanoma, head and neck, liver or kidney cancer.

CDR3 coding DNA: TGCGCCAGCAGCTTGGCCGAGTTAGGCACAGATACGCAGTATTTT. Protein sequence: CASSLAELGTDTQYF. The chain joins TRBV5-1 to TRBJ2-3; the D is unclear. The CDR3 covers 15 residues. V shed 0 bases and J shed 1 base, with 9 bases lying between them. The germline V gene encodes CDR1 SGHRS and CDR2 YFSETQ.

This clone occurred once. The chain's CDR3 is CASSRGTSGQETQYF. The CDR3 DNA sequence: TGTGCCAGCAGCCGAGGGACTAGCGGCCAAGAGACCCAGTACTTC. This chain connects TRBV27 to TRBJ2-5, with 11 bases that match TRBD2. Per germline, CDR1 MNHEY and CDR2 SMNVEV (reference sequence). V trimming: 6 bases; J trimming: 1 base; junction bases outside the gene matches: 4. The CDR3 is 15 residues long.

The sample holds a few counts of this clone. The chain employs TRBV5-8 and TRBJ1-5; D uncertain. Trimming pared 4 bases from V and 5 bases from J, leaving 19 bases between. This CDR3 contains 16 residues. CDR1 SGHTS and CDR2 YDEGEE come from the germline V gene. The CDR3 reads CASSRLAEGWDQPQHF. Written as DNA, the CDR3 is TGTGCCAGCAGCCGATTAGCGGAAGGATGGGATCAGCCCCAGCATTTT.

The CDR3 spells CASSLATGTDNEQFF. The CDR3 nucleotides are TGTGCCAGCAGCTTGGCCACTGGGACAGACAATGAGCAGTTCTTC. This rearrangement joins TRBV7-6 to TRBJ2-1; TRBD1 aligns across 7 bases. This CDR3 comprises 15 residues. Germline CDR1 is SGHVS and CDR2 is FNYEAQ. Losses at the gene ends were 3 bases for V and 5 bases for J; bases not matched to a gene: 7.

The chain employs TRBV6-5 and TRBJ2-5; a weak D match, TRBD1 (5 bases). Germline V gives CDR1 MNHEY, CDR2 SVGAGI. V lost 2 bases to trimming and J lost 5 bases, with 12 bases between them. The CDR3 length is 14 residues. CDR3 sequence (DNA): TGTGCCAGCAGTTACCTTGACAGAAGGGAGACCCAGTACTTC. This gives the protein CASSYLDRRETQYF.

Concerning this clone itself: One end of the junction fails to match germline, which may point to a read error. The gene calls are TRBV29-1 and TRBJ1-5; D is perhaps TRBD1 (6 bases). The CDR3 spans 15 residues. Germline CDR1 and CDR2: SQVTM and ANQGSEA. Here the CDR3 DNA reads TGCAGCGGGAAGCGGGGGGCGTTGAGGTATTCAGCCCCAGCATTT. It encodes CSGKRGALRYSAPAF.

CDR3: CASSADSGDSTDTQYF. CDR3 DNA: TGTGCCAGCAGCGCCGATAGCGGGGATAGCACAGATACGCAGTATTTT. V and J are TRBV9 and TRBJ2-3; TRBD2 matches at 8 bases. The junction had 6 bases not matched to a gene; V was cut back by 3 bases and J by 0 bases. The CDR3 runs to 16 residues. Looked up from germline, CDR1 is SGDLS and CDR2 is YYNGEE.

The chain recombines TRBV6-1 with TRBJ1-1; perhaps TRBD1 as D (6 bases). Germline V gene sequence: CDR1 MNHNS, CDR2 SASEGT. This CDR3 has 10 residues. Trimming left V 6 bases short and J 9 bases short, with 8 bases between. The chain's CDR3 is CASRDSQAFF. CDR3 DNA: TGTGCCAGCAGGGACAGTCAAGCTTTCTTT.

In this sample, this clone turned up once. The V gene is TRBV7-6, the J gene TRBJ2-1; 7 bases line up with TRBD1. V trimming: 3 bases; J trimming: 2 bases; junction bases outside the gene matches: 4. Germline V gene lookup returns CDR1 SGHVS and CDR2 FNYEAQ. The CDR3 covers 15 residues. For the CDR3, the DNA is TGTGCCAGCAGCTTGGGACAGAGAACCTACAATGAGCAGTTCTTC. Amino acid sequence: CASSLGQRTYNEQFF.

In DNA, the CDR3 is TGTGCCAGTAGCTATGCCGCGGGGGGCCCCAATGAGCAGTTCTTC. It yields the protein CASSYAAGGPNEQFF. The chain has TRBV19 and TRBJ2-1; TRBD2 matches at 8 bases. V dropped 6 bases and J dropped 6; count of bases not matched to a gene: 10. CDR1 is LNHDA and CDR2 is SQIVND in the germline V gene (reference sequence). This CDR3 is 15 amino acids long.

The V gene is TRBV9, the J gene TRBJ2-1, with unresolved D. Trimming shortened V by 4 bases and J by 9 bases, and 11 bases separated the two germline ends. CDR3 length equals 12 residues. Germline CDR1 is SGDLS and CDR2 is YYNGEE. CDR3 sequence reads: CASSSRWGEQFF. The CDR3 coding sequence is TGTGCCAGCAGCTCTCGGTGGGGTGAGCAGTTCTTC.

This chain uses TRBV5-4 with TRBJ1-1; D remains unclear. V gave up 2 bases and J gave up 5 bases, with 13 bases separating them. The CDR3 runs to 14 residues. Germline values: CDR1 SGHNT, CDR2 YYREEE (reference sequence). This CDR3 is CASSLPGGRTEAFF. Written as DNA, the CDR3 is TGTGCCAGCAGCTTACCGGGAGGGAGGACTGAAGCTTTCTTT.

This CDR3 reads CAISLGPSNNEQFF. DNA of the CDR3: TGTGCCATCTCATTGGGGCCTTCCAACAATGAGCAGTTCTTC. The chain uses TRBV10-3 and TRBJ2-1, with D tentatively TRBD1 (5 bases). The CDR3 is 14 residues long. Germline V lookup: CDR1 ENHRY, CDR2 SYGVKD. Trimming took off 8 bases at V and 5 bases at J, with 16 bases between the two ends.

This chain links TRBV7-9 with TRBJ1-3; no clear D. This CDR3 comprises 16 residues. Trimming took off 1 base at V and 0 bases at J, with 10 bases between the two ends. Germline V gene data show CDR1 as SEHNR and CDR2 as FQNEAQ (reference sequence). The CDR3 spells CASSLVDTLSGNTIYF. The DNA for the CDR3 is TGTGCCAGCAGCTTAGTTGATACCCTCTCTGGAAACACCATATATTTT.

The V and J genes are TRBV19 and TRBJ2-1, with 9 bases aligning to TRBD2. The CDR3 runs to 16 residues. Germline CDR1 reads LNHDA; CDR2 reads SQIVND (reference sequence). Trimming removed 2 bases from V and 4 bases from J; junction bases left unmatched: 6. CDR3 amino acids: CASSINGGGAYNEQFF. The CDR3, as DNA: TGTGCCAGTAGTATAAACGGCGGGGGGGCGTACAATGAGCAGTTCTTC.

The chain couples TRBV5-1 to TRBJ2-5; TRBD1 agrees at 11 bases. V trimming: 4 bases; J trimming: 1 base; junction bases outside the gene matches: 6. This CDR3 has 16 amino acids. Germline CDR1 and CDR2: SGHRS and YFSETQ. Written as DNA, the CDR3 is TGCGCCAGCAGCCCCCGGGGACAGGGGGTCCAAGAGACCCAGTACTTC. Its translation: CASSPRGQGVQETQYF.

The genes are TRBV7-6 and TRBJ2-7, with D uncertain. Trimming stripped 1 base from V and 1 base from J, with 5 bases between. The germline V gene has CDR1 SGHVS and CDR2 FNYEAQ. The CDR3 runs 13 residues. The CDR3 sequence is CASSLDSSYEQYF. The CDR3 coding sequence is TGTGCCAGCAGCTTAGACAGTTCCTACGAGCAGTACTTC.

CDR3 amino acids: CASKPRRAGSEKLFF. The CDR3 region has the DNA TGTGCCAGCAAACCACGAAGGGCAGGGAGCGAAAAACTGTTTTTT. The chain combines TRBV28 with TRBJ1-4; perhaps TRBD1 as D (5 bases). This CDR3 spans 15 amino acids. Trimming pared 7 bases from V and 8 bases from J, leaving 20 bases between. Germline V gives CDR1 MDHEN, CDR2 SYDVKM. Full variable domain (remainder filled in from reference TRBV28 and TRBJ1-4): DVKVTQSSRYLVKRTGEKVFLECVQDMDHENMFWYRQDPGLGLRLIYFSYDVKMKEKGDIPEGYSVSREKKERFSLILESASTNQTSMYLCASKPRRAGSEKLFFGSGTQLSVL.

This rearrangement joins TRBV14 to TRBJ1-5, with D perhaps matching TRBD1 (5 bases). In germline, CDR1 is SGHDN, CDR2 FVKESK. The CDR3 spans 17 residues. V gave up 0 bases and J gave up 1 base, with 13 bases separating them. CDR3 nucleotides: TGTGCCAGCAGCCAAGAGCAGGGAAGAGAGAGCAATCAGCCCCAGCATTTT. As protein: CASSQEQGRESNQPQHF.

The chain has TRBV10-3 and TRBJ1-1, with 8 bases aligning to TRBD1. The germline V gene encodes CDR1 ENHRY and CDR2 SYGVKD. The ends lost 4 bases at V and 1 base at J; junction bases unmatched: 17. This CDR3 is 19 amino acids long. The CDR3 is CAISAKLQGATGGNTEAFF. Here the CDR3 DNA reads TGTGCCATCAGTGCCAAACTCCAGGGGGCCACTGGTGGGAACACTGAAGCTTTCTTT.